The clone carrying this T cell receptor beta chain was recorded only once. Its antigen is currently unknown. Only in-frame clones appear in the TCRdb table, and some are missing; sequencing was by immunoSEQ multiplex PCR. Of fewer than 25,000 clones listed, about 79% are singletons. The data stem from a study of STAT5B mutations in CD4+ large granular lymphocyte leukemia. Findings and limits, study-wide: Patient CD4-sorted repertoires looked more clonal than healthy CD4+ repertoires, even without putative leukemic clones. Roughly a quarter of private leukemic clonotypes occurred rarely in other patients' non-leukemic repertoires.

Control samples were healthy donors' buffy coats. The sequencing sample was made of CD4+ T cells from blood buffy coats. The origin of this receptor is a human donor in good health.

CDR3 loop: CASSWDIVETQYF. The CDR3 region has the DNA TGTGCCAGCAGTTGGGACATTGTGGAGACCCAGTACTTC. The chain recombines TRBV2 with TRBJ2-5; the D gene is possibly TRBD1 (6 bases). Trimming took off 5 bases at V and 5 bases at J, with 12 bases between the two ends. This CDR3 has 13 residues. In germline, CDR1 is SNHLY, CDR2 FYNNEI.